This T cell receptor beta chain stems from a study of blood T cell repertoires in COVID-19. Study details: Samples taken during acute and convalescent COVID-19 were collected in the United States, Italy and Spain. The analysed material was cDNA or gDNA that came from T cells, B-cell-depleted T cells, or PBMCs.

As processed by the authors: Amplification of reference gene primers provided the estimated nucleated cell counts. Only in-frame clones appear in the TCRdb table, and some are missing; sequencing was by immunoSEQ multiplex PCR. V and J calls and clone size are as listed in that table; D and trimming were resolved from the DNA. The table records 270,000 or so clones, approximately 83% of them present only once. The CDR3 runs to 17 residues. The V gene lost 3 bases and the J gene lost 3 bases, with 18 bases spanning the gap. Germline CDR1 reads MNHNS; CDR2 reads SASEGT. V is TRBV6-1 and J is TRBJ2-1; perhaps TRBD1 as D (6 bases). Sequencing was carried out using peripheral blood. The TCR comes from a human donor in a cohort sampled during active COVID-19. CDR3 nucleotide sequence: TGTGCCAGCAGTGATGATTTGACAGGTCTTTTCTACAATGAGCAGTTCTTC. Encoded protein: CASSDDLTGLFYNEQFF.